This is a list of T cell receptor beta chains from one sample in a study of blood T cell repertoires in COVID-19. The data were produced by immunoSEQ multiplex PCR, yet TCRdb's version contains in-frame clones alone and is incomplete. The sample holds roughly 300,000 clones, about nine tenths seen once. The sample consisted of PBMCs or T cells enriched from blood (not recorded which). The receptors come from a man in his thirties or forties who had recovered from COVID-19. The CDR3 runs from the conserved cysteine through the conserved F or W. The D gene is left open where the match is weak. Some rows have no size entry. The others give once, few or many, or a class for an expanded clone.

-,TRBJ1-5,once,TRBV18,CASSPPAGVGNQPQHF,TGTGCCAGCTCACCACCGGCAGGGGTGGGAAATCAGCCCCAGCATTTT
TRBD1,TRBJ1-1,-,TRBV24-1,CATSTTGGAGNTEAFF,TGTGCCACCAGTACTACAGGGGGCGCCGGGAACACTGAAGCTTTCTTT
-,TRBJ2-3,-,TRBV7-8,CASSYTLADTQYF,TGTGCCAGCAGTTACACACTAGCAGATACGCAGTATTTT
-,TRBJ1-4,-,TRBV4-1,CASSQEGGATNEKLFF,TGCGCCAGCAGCCAAGAAGGGGGTGCAACTAATGAAAAACTGTTTTTT
TRBD1,TRBJ2-3,-,TRBV11-2,CASSPQDRGYTDTQYF,TGTGCCAGCAGCCCCCAGGACAGGGGATACACAGATACGCAGTATTTT
-,TRBJ2-1,-,TRBV20-1,CSASGDSSYNEQFF,TGCAGTGCTAGTGGTGACAGCTCCTACAATGAGCAGTTCTTC
-,TRBJ2-2,-,TRBV11-2,CASRELRRRGRNTGELFF,TGTGCCAGCAGGGAGCTTAGACGGCGGGGAAGAAACACCGGGGAGCTGTTTTTT
-,TRBJ2-5,once,TRBV19,CASSINHRTPQETQYF,TGTGCCAGTAGTATTAACCACCGGACACCTCAAGAGACCCAGTACTTC
TRBD2,TRBJ2-7,few,TRBV7-2,CASRDPGGGYEQYF,TGTGCCAGCAGGGACCCGGGAGGCGGTTACGAGCAGTACTTC
-,TRBJ2-1,-,TRBV23-1,CASSQQGERESKNEQFF,TGCGCCAGCAGTCAACAGGGGGAGCGGGAGTCGAAAAATGAGCAGTTCTTC
-,TRBJ2-5,-,TRBV6-4,CASSLATETQYF,TGTGCCAGCAGTCTAGCCACAGAGACCCAGTACTTC
-,TRBJ2-3,-,TRBV7-9,CASSFRLERPTDTQYF,TGTGCCAGCAGCTTTAGACTAGAGAGGCCCACAGATACGCAGTATTTT
TRBD1,TRBJ2-3,once,TRBV29-1,CSVERGQADTQYF,TGCAGCGTAGAGAGGGGGCAGGCAGATACGCAGTATTTT
TRBD1,TRBJ1-1,-,TRBV5-1,CASSTGQGTEAFF,TGCGCCAGCAGCACGGGACAGGGAACTGAAGCTTTCTTT
-,TRBJ1-2,-,TRBV7-9,CASLPGGNYGYTF,TGTGCCAGCCTCCCGGGGGGTAACTATGGCTACACCTTC
-,TRBJ1-1,-,TRBV27,CASRGGAKMNTEAFF,TGTGCCAGCAGAGGGGGGGCCAAAATGAACACTGAAGCTTTCTTT
-,TRBJ1-1,-,TRBV12-3/TRBV12-4,CASSLAGGRGAFF,TGTGCCAGCAGTTTAGCGGGAGGGCGGGGAGCTTTCTTT
-,TRBJ1-2,-,TRBV30,CAWSRRTAEGYTF,TGTGCCTGGAGTCGGAGGACGGCGGAAGGCTACACCTTC
-,TRBJ1-2,-,TRBV7-9,CASSPIGEGNYGYTF,TGTGCCAGCAGCCCCATTGGGGAGGGGAACTATGGCTACACCTTC
TRBD1,TRBJ1-2,-,TRBV7-9,CASSSINRDRGPYGYTF,TGTGCCAGCAGCTCGATTAACCGGGACAGGGGGCCTTATGGCTACACCTTC
TRBD1,TRBJ1-5,-,TRBV5-6,CASSSFGTGGNQPQHF,TGTGCCAGCAGCTCTTTTGGGACAGGGGGCAATCAGCCCCAGCATTTT
-,TRBJ2-1,-,TRBV5-4,CASSLGSGSYNEQFF,TGTGCCAGCAGCTTGGGTAGCGGCTCCTACAATGAGCAGTTCTTC
-,TRBJ1-5,-,TRBV4-1,CASSRRADNQPQHF,TGCGCCAGCAGCCGGAGGGCGGACAATCAGCCCCAGCATTTT
TRBD2,TRBJ2-1,once,TRBV12-3/TRBV12-4,CASKAGEYNEQFF,TGTGCCAGCAAAGCGGGAGAATACAATGAGCAGTTCTTC
-,TRBJ1-1,-,TRBV2,CASSRKGRVDTEAFF,TGTGCCAGCAGTAGAAAGGGGAGGGTCGACACTGAAGCTTTCTTT
-,TRBJ1-1,-,TRBV6-5,CASSHRGGAGTEAFF,TGTGCCAGCAGTCACCGGGGGGGGGCGGGCACTGAAGCTTTCTTT
TRBD1,TRBJ1-4,-,TRBV19,CASSLDRWDEKLFF,TGTGCCAGTAGCCTGGACAGGTGGGATGAAAAACTGTTTTTT
-,TRBJ1-5,-,TRBV14,CASSQDIGQPQHF,TGTGCCAGCAGCCAAGATATCGGGCAGCCCCAGCATTTT
-,TRBJ1-1,-,TRBV27,CASSSTLRRANTEAFF,TGTGCCAGCAGTTCCACACTCAGGCGGGCGAACACTGAAGCTTTCTTT
-,TRBJ2-7,-,TRBV7-9,CASSLVEYEQYF,TGTGCCAGCAGCTTAGTGGAGTACGAGCAGTACTTC
TRBD2,TRBJ2-7,-,TRBV28,CASSYPRAGGGVTYEQYF,TGTGCCAGCAGTTACCCGCGGGCGGGGGGCGGCGTTACCTACGAGCAGTACTTC
-,TRBJ2-1,-,TRBV5-1,CASSLGWTDYNEQFF,TGCGCCAGCAGCTTAGGCTGGACAGACTACAATGAGCAGTTCTTC
TRBD1,TRBJ1-2,-,TRBV28,CASSLALRGHGYTF,TGTGCCAGCAGTTTAGCGCTCAGGGGGCATGGCTACACCTTC
TRBD2,TRBJ2-1,-,TRBV3-1/TRBV3-2,CASSTPSGRAFDNEQFF,TGTGCCAGCAGCACGCCTAGCGGGAGGGCCTTTGACAATGAGCAGTTCTTC
-,TRBJ1-1,-,TRBV27,CASSTNLGTEAFF,TGTGCCAGCAGTACGAACCTCGGCACTGAAGCTTTCTTT
TRBD2,TRBJ2-7,-,TRBV13,CASSPPPGRVIDEQYF,TGTGCCAGCAGCCCTCCCCCCGGGAGGGTTATCGACGAGCAGTACTTC
-,TRBJ1-1,-,TRBV7-8,CASSLTMGREAFF,TGTGCCAGCAGCTTAACCATGGGCAGGGAAGCTTTCTTT
TRBD2,TRBJ2-5,-,TRBV10-3,CAISTSGEETQYF,TGTGCCATCAGTACTAGCGGCGAAGAGACCCAGTACTTC
-,TRBJ2-4,-,TRBV16,CASSQNRGTAKNIQYF,TGTGCCAGCAGCCAGAACCGAGGAACAGCCAAAAACATTCAGTACTTC
TRBD2,TRBJ2-3,-,TRBV3-1/TRBV3-2,CASSQGAGGLGDTQYF,TGTGCCAGCAGCCAAGGTGCGGGGGGGCTTGGAGATACGCAGTATTTT
-,TRBJ1-5,once,TRBV12-3/TRBV12-4,CASSLGGQPQHF,TGTGCCAGCAGTTTGGGGGGACAGCCCCAGCATTTT
-,TRBJ1-6,-,TRBV21-1,CASSKAVVTSSYNSPLHF,TGTGCCAGCAGCAAAGCGGTGGTAACAAGCTCCTATAATTCACCCCTCCACTTT
TRBD2,TRBJ2-3,-,TRBV3-1/TRBV3-2,CASSRLPSGGRTDTQYF,TGTGCCAGCAGTCGCCTCCCTAGCGGGGGCCGCACAGATACGCAGTATTTT
-,TRBJ1-1,-,TRBV12-5,CATTAGNTEAFF,TGTGCTACCACAGCGGGCAACACTGAAGCTTTCTTT